This section outlines one TCR beta chain sequence together with its context. Its antigen is still unknown. This CDR3 contains 15 residues. Germline CDR1 reads MGHRA; CDR2 reads YSYEKL. The J segment lost 8 bases and the V segment lost 0 bases, leaving 9 bases of the junction unmatched. Deep-level assay runs were performed. Replicate sorted-subset PCRs were loaded with around 210 ng DNA, 30,000 to 35,000 T cell genomes. Assay: immunoSEQ multiplex PCR; the TCRdb copy retains only in-frame clones and omits some. The data show about 590,000 clones, over 95% seen once. Terminally differentiated effector memory CD45RA+ cells were excluded from the naive CD8 cells, which were CD45RO-negative and positively selected for CCR7. This record belongs to a study of shared clonotypes between healthy human individuals. Study summary: Three CD4 naive, three CD4 memory, two CD8 naive and one CD8 memory plate were used per donor. Study results and caveats: All-four-donor shared clonotypes had higher generation probabilities than non-shared clonotypes did.

This chain connects TRBV4-1 to TRBJ1-2, with 7 positions matching TRBD1. The receptor's source is a woman younger than 45 in good health. Sequenced: naive CD8+ T cells sorted from blood. The CDR3 bases are TGCGCCAGCAGCCAAGATCGAGGGGGCGCGGTCGGCTACACCTTC. This gives the protein CASSQDRGGAVGYTF.